This T cell receptor beta chain is drawn from a study of OX40 agonist ivuxolimab in advanced cancers. The method was immunoSEQ multiplex PCR; TCRdb's version includes in-frame clones alone and lacks a portion of them. The profile shows around 130,000 clones, about 94% of them singletons. The CDR3 is made up of 15 amino acids. The junction had 9 bases not matched to a gene; V was cut back by 8 bases and J by 4 bases. Germline values: CDR1 MNHEY, CDR2 SMNVEV (reference sequence). This clonotype was sampled from an adult with an advanced solid tumor such as melanoma, head and neck, liver or kidney cancer. The V and J genes are TRBV27 and TRBJ1-4; 8 nucleotides match TRBD1. This material consisted of CD4+ or CD8+ T cells sorted from blood, taken in a trial of the OX40 agonist ivuxolimab. The CDR3 sequence is CASLTPGQVNEKLFF. The DNA of the CDR3 is TGTGCCAGCCTAACCCCGGGACAGGTTAATGAAAAACTGTTTTTT. Filled out from reference TRBV27 and TRBJ1-4, the complete variable domain reads EAQVTQNPRYLITVTGKKLTVTCSQNMNHEYMSWYRQDPGLGLRQIYYSMNVEVTDKGDVPEGYKVSRKEKRNFPLILESPSPNQTSLYFCASLTPGQVNEKLFFGSGTQLSVL.